This record looks at one TCR beta chain sequence and its context. Cohorts were assigned according to the clinical history that participants reported. Resolution of symptoms, clearance, or two negative PCRs was present in recovered Cohort 3 donors. V was clipped by 1 base and J by 9 bases; unmatched bases: 8. This CDR3 spans 16 amino acids. Germline assignment: CDR1 SEHNR and CDR2 FQNEAQ (reference sequence). This record belongs to a study of blood T cell repertoires in COVID-19. Study background: Samples taken during acute and convalescent COVID-19 were collected in the United States, Italy and Spain.

Authors' analysis steps: How many nucleated cells were present was estimated from reference gene primer amplification. Sequencing was performed with immunoSEQ multiplex PCR; in TCRdb, only in-frame clones are kept and a portion is missing. V and J calls and clone size are given by that table; D and trimming were obtained from the DNA. The table lists just over 300,000 clones, around 86% of them singletons. The TCR sequence derives from a man aged 25 to 40 who had recovered from COVID-19. Sequenced sample: PBMCs or T cells enriched from blood (not recorded which). The chain is built from TRBV7-9 and TRBJ1-4; 10 bases are a match to TRBD1. The CDR3 spells CASSLGDRGYRQKLFF. The CDR3 DNA sequence: TGTGCCAGCAGCTTAGGGGACAGGGGATATAGGCAAAAACTGTTTTTT.